The present T cell receptor (beta chain) was sequenced within a study of cytomegalovirus exposure and HLA in healthy donors. PCR was performed using 60 Vbeta and 13 Jbeta primers. The data were produced by immunoSEQ multiplex PCR, yet TCRdb's version contains in-frame clones alone and is incomplete. The table for this sample gives roughly 150,000 clones. Sequencing used PBMCs. The source is a woman aged 45-60 years in good health and CMV-seronegative.

The CDR3: CASSLDLSAETQYF. CDR3 DNA: TGTGCCAGCAGCTTGGACCTCAGCGCCGAGACCCAGTACTTC. This chain links TRBV5-6 with TRBJ2-5; D remains unclear. The CDR3 is made up of 14 amino acids. Trimming took off 0 bases at V and 5 bases at J, with 11 bases between the two ends. Looked up from germline, CDR1 is SGHDT and CDR2 is YYEEEE.